Shown below are 27 T cell receptor beta chains from a single sample sequenced in a study of shared clonotypes between healthy human individuals. TCRdb keeps only in-frame clones here, not all; method: immunoSEQ multiplex PCR. The sample gives about 870,000 clones, about 91% of which show up once; around 24% is in the top ten. Naive CD8 cells lacked CD45RO, underwent positive selection for CCR7 and left out terminally differentiated effector memory CD45RA+ cells. The sequenced sample was naive CD8+ T cells sorted from blood. These TCRs come from a man younger than 40 in good health.

The chain uses TRBV27 and TRBJ2-1, with 7 nucleotides matching TRBD2. The germline V gene encodes CDR1 MNHEY and CDR2 SMNVEV (reference sequence). After removal of 9 bases from V and 6 bases from J, the junction contained 8 bases not matched to a gene. There are 13 residues in the CDR3. The CDR3 DNA reads TGTGCCAGTAGAACTAGCGTCTCCAATGAGCAGTTCTTC. Protein sequence: CASRTSVSNEQFF.

V usage is TRBV7-2 and J usage is TRBJ1-5, with a possible D match to TRBD1 (5 bases). The CDR3 has 15 amino acids. Germline CDR1 reads SGHTA; CDR2 reads FQGNSA. V was pared by 3 bases and J by 9 bases, with 18 bases between. CDR3 residues: CASSFQRGLSWPQHF. The CDR3 nucleotides are TGTGCCAGCAGCTTTCAACGGGGGTTAAGCTGGCCCCAGCATTTT.

The chain carries TRBV28 and TRBJ2-5; possible D gene TRBD2, 5 bases. Germline V gene data show CDR1 as MDHEN and CDR2 as SYDVKM. Trimming removed 2 bases from V and 5 bases from J, with 18 bases in between. This CDR3 is built from 16 residues. DNA of the CDR3: TGTGCCAGCAGTTTACTATACGACTACTTCCTGGAGACCCAGTACTTC. Its protein is CASSLLYDYFLETQYF.

The chain recombines TRBV6-1 with TRBJ2-1; the D is unclear. The CDR3 runs to 12 residues. Deletions cut 7 bases from V and 6 bases from J, with 10 bases between. From germline, CDR1 is MNHNS and CDR2 SASEGT. CDR3 in amino acids: CASISGANEQFF. CDR3 nucleotides: TGTGCCAGCATTTCGGGTGCCAATGAGCAGTTCTTC.

The chain couples TRBV30 to TRBJ2-2, with 7 nucleotides matching TRBD1. After removal of 1 base from V and 1 base from J, the junction contained 3 bases not matched to a gene. Germline assignment: CDR1 GTSNPN and CDR2 SVGIG (reference sequence). The CDR3 runs to 15 residues. The CDR3 loop reads CAWSAPGGNTGELFF. CDR3 DNA sequence: TGTGCCTGGAGTGCCCCAGGGGGGAACACCGGGGAGCTGTTTTTT. Supplemented by reference TRBV30 and TRBJ2-2, the full variable domain reads SQTIHQWPATLVQPVGSPLSLECTVEGTSNPNLYWYRQAAGRGLQLLFYSVGIGQISSEVPQNLSASRPQDRQFILSSKKLLLSDSGFYLCAWSAPGGNTGELFFGEGSRLTVL.

The chain employs TRBV2 and TRBJ2-3, with 12 nucleotides matching TRBD2. This CDR3 comprises 15 residues. The germline CDR1 and CDR2 sequences are SNHLY and FYNNEI. J lost 5 bases, V lost 6 bases, and 6 bases had no gene match. The CDR3 loop is CASSPTSGSGDTQYF. The CDR3, as DNA: TGTGCCAGCAGCCCGACTAGCGGGAGCGGAGATACGCAGTATTTT.

J is TRBJ2-7 and V is TRBV5-4; the match to TRBD2 covers 10 bases. The CDR3 is 12 amino acids. Germline trimming cut 3 bases from V and 11 bases from J; bases unmatched to any gene: 5. CDR1 and CDR2 from the germline V gene are SGHNT and YYREEE (reference sequence). CDR3 amino acids: CASSSSGGDEYF. The CDR3 nucleotides read TGTGCCAGCAGCTCTAGCGGGGGAGATGAGTACTTC.

In this sample, this clone turned up once. The chain links TRBV28 to TRBJ2-5; 7 bases line up with TRBD1. J lost 4 bases, V lost 3 bases, and 8 bases had no gene match. The CDR3 is made up of 15 amino acids. Germline CDR1 is MDHEN and CDR2 is SYDVKM. The CDR3 reads CASSLFETGRETQYF. CDR3 coding DNA: TGTGCCAGCAGTTTGTTTGAGACAGGGCGAGAGACCCAGTACTTC.

The J gene is TRBJ2-7, the V gene TRBV27, with a possible D match to TRBD1 (5 bases). The CDR3 contains 15 residues. The V gene's germline CDR1 is MNHEY and CDR2 SMNVEV (reference sequence). V lost 6 bases and J lost 2, with 17 bases in between. The CDR3 sequence is CASSSRYKGTYEQYF. Written as DNA, the CDR3 is TGTGCCAGCAGCTCTAGGTACAAGGGGACCTACGAGCAGTACTTC.

The chain has TRBV10-3 and TRBJ2-3; D gene unclear. CDR1 and CDR2 from the germline V gene are ENHRY and SYGVKD. This CDR3 region has 13 residues. The V end lost 2 bases, the J end lost 2 bases, and 5 bases lay between the germline ends. This chain's CDR3 is CAISEVPTDTQYF. The DNA of the CDR3 is TGTGCCATCAGTGAGGTCCCCACAGATACGCAGTATTTT.

The chain employs TRBV9 and TRBJ2-1; D may be TRBD1 or TRBD2 (6 bases each). Deletions cut 3 bases from V and 7 bases from J, with 11 bases between. This CDR3 region has 13 residues. Germline V gives CDR1 SGDLS, CDR2 YYNGEE. In nucleotides, the CDR3 is TGTGCCAGCAGCGAGGGGGGACAAAATGAGCAGTTCTTC. Encoded protein: CASSEGGQNEQFF.

This clone has a single count. This chain links TRBV10-1 with TRBJ2-1; a weak D match, TRBD2 (5 bases). With 6 bases removed from V and 7 bases from J, the gap between germline ends came to 16 bases. Germline CDR1 WNHNN, CDR2 SYGVQD (reference sequence). The CDR3 runs to 14 residues. As DNA, the CDR3 is TGCGCCAGCAGCCTTATTGCGGACTGGAATGAGCAGTTCTTC. Translating it yields CASSLIADWNEQFF.

This chain joins TRBV28 and TRBJ2-1; TRBD2 agrees at 9 bases. The CDR3 sequence is 18 residues long. J gave up 7 bases and V 3 bases, and 16 bases lay outside the gene matches. The germline CDR1 and CDR2 sequences are MDHEN and SYDVKM. In nucleotides, the CDR3 is TGTGCCAGCAGTTTCCCGCCTATAGCGGGAGACGCATGGAATGAGCAGTTCTTC. Translation gives CASSFPPIAGDAWNEQFF.

This chain joins TRBV7-9 and TRBJ2-7, with D perhaps TRBD2 (6 bases). The germline V gene has CDR1 SEHNR and CDR2 FQNEAQ (reference sequence). V was cut by 2 bases and J by 4 bases, with 18 bases left in between. This CDR3 spans 16 amino acids. The CDR3 bases are TGTGCCAGCAGCTTACGGGACGGGCGGGATATGTACGAGCAGTACTTC. It specifies CASSLRDGRDMYEQYF.

The gene calls are TRBV27 and TRBJ2-1; TRBD2 is a possible D gene (6 bases). Germline V gene data show CDR1 as MNHEY and CDR2 as SMNVEV (reference sequence). The CDR3 is made up of 17 amino acids. V was cut by 1 base and J by 2 bases, with 15 bases left in between. CDR3 sequence reads: CASSLFPPSVPYNEQFF. CDR3 sequence (DNA): TGTGCCAGCAGTTTATTCCCTCCTAGCGTCCCCTACAATGAGCAGTTCTTC.

CDR3 DNA: TGTGCCAGCAGCTTTAGTAGGCGGGAAGAGACCCAGTACTTC. Its protein is CASSFSRREETQYF. This chain links TRBV7-6 with TRBJ2-5, with D possibly TRBD2 on 5 matching bases. The CDR3 consists of 14 residues. CDR1 SGHVS and CDR2 FNYEAQ come from the germline V gene. V lost 3 bases, J lost 3 bases, and 11 bases lay in between. Filled out from reference TRBV7-6 and TRBJ2-5, the complete variable domain reads GAGVSQSPRYKVTKRGQDVALRCDPISGHVSLYWYRQALGQGPEFLTYFNYEAQQDKSGLPNDRFSAERPEGSISTLTIQRTEQRDSAMYRCASSFSRREETQYFGPGTRLLVL.

The genes are TRBV11-2 and TRBJ2-5; no definite D call. Trimming removed 7 bases from V and 0 bases from J, with 15 bases in between. The CDR3 has 15 residues. CDR1 SGHAT and CDR2 FQNNGV come from the germline V gene. The CDR3, as DNA: TGTGCCAGCACCGAGGCGCAGGCCTACCAAGAGACCCAGTACTTC. It yields the protein CASTEAQAYQETQYF. Variable domain in full (rest from reference TRBV11-2 and TRBJ2-5): EAGVAQSPRYKIIEKRQSVAFWCNPISGHATLYWYQQILGQGPKLLIQFQNNGVVDDSQLPKDRFSAERLKGVDSTLKIQPAKLEDSAVYLCASTEAQAYQETQYFGPGTRLLVL.

This sequence joins TRBV7-2 and TRBJ2-1, with 11 bases that match TRBD1. V lost 3 bases, J lost 5 bases, and 12 bases stayed unmatched. Germline V gives CDR1 SGHTA, CDR2 FQGNSA. The CDR3 consists of 18 residues. CDR3 sequence (DNA): TGTGCCAGCAGCTTTTTAGGCGGGACAGGGGGAAAGAACAATGAGCAGTTCTTC. It translates to CASSFLGGTGGKNNEQFF. The full variable domain, in which reference TRBV7-2 and TRBJ2-1 provide the parts outside the CDR3, is GAGVSQSPSNKVTEKGKDVELRCDPISGHTALYWYRQSLGQGLEFLIYFQGNSAPDKSGLPSDRFSAERTGGSVSTLTIQRTQQEDSAVYLCASSFLGGTGGKNNEQFFGPGTRLTVL.

The V call is TRBV13, the J call TRBJ2-1, with D perhaps TRBD1 or TRBD2 (6 bases each). The CDR3 extends over 16 amino acids. Deletions cut 1 base from V and 0 bases from J, with 10 bases between. Looked up from germline, CDR1 is PRHDT and CDR2 is FYEKMQ (reference sequence). The CDR3, as DNA: TGTGCCAGCAGCTTAGAAAGGGGGGACTCCTACAATGAGCAGTTCTTC. It is translated as CASSLERGDSYNEQFF.

The chain has TRBV19 and TRBJ2-4; D is unresolved. V was clipped by 5 bases and J by 1 base, with 9 bases between them. Germline lookup yields CDR1 LNHDA and CDR2 SQIVND (reference sequence). The CDR3 totals 14 residues. Here the CDR3 reads CASSALLAKNIQYF. The CDR3 DNA follows: TGTGCCAGTAGTGCCCTACTGGCCAAAAACATTCAGTACTTC.

The chain uses TRBV9 and TRBJ1-2; perhaps TRBD1 as D (6 bases). This CDR3 is 12 amino acids long. Per the germline V gene, CDR1 is SGDLS and CDR2 is YYNGEE. The V and J ends lost 3 bases and 8 bases respectively, with 11 bases between them. As DNA, the CDR3 is TGTGCCAGCAGCGCTCAGGGGTCGGGCTACACCTTC. Amino acid sequence: CASSAQGSGYTF.

V gene TRBV4-1 combines with J gene TRBJ2-1; D unresolved. With 0 bases removed from V and 5 bases from J, the gap between germline ends came to 11 bases. This CDR3 is built from 15 residues. From germline, CDR1 is MGHRA and CDR2 YSYEKL. The DNA of the CDR3 is TGCGCCAGCAGCCAAGAAAACGTACGGAACAATGAGCAGTTCTTC. Translated: CASSQENVRNNEQFF.

This rearrangement joins TRBV5-6 to TRBJ1-5; D is perhaps TRBD1 (5 bases). V lost 1 base and J lost 1, with 21 bases in between. Germline values: CDR1 SGHDT, CDR2 YYEEEE. The CDR3 consists of 19 residues. CDR3 nucleotide sequence: TGTGCCAGCAGCTTGCGGGGGGGATTGGGTAGGTTAAGCAATCAGCCCCAGCATTTT. This codes for CASSLRGGLGRLSNQPQHF.

V is TRBV27 and J is TRBJ2-7; 8 bases match TRBD1. Germline CDR1 is MNHEY and CDR2 is SMNVEV (reference sequence). The CDR3 length is 15 residues. Trimming cost V 4 bases and J 0 bases; bases outside gene matches: 5. The DNA of the CDR3 is TGTGCCAGCAGTTCAGTACAGGGGGGCTCCTACGAGCAGTACTTC. Translated: CASSSVQGGSYEQYF.

The chain couples TRBV6-1 to TRBJ1-4, with D unclear. The CDR3 sequence is 14 residues long. The V end was cut by 0 bases, the J end by 11 bases, with 13 bases between. Looked up from germline, CDR1 is MNHNS and CDR2 is SASEGT. The CDR3 loop reads CASSEARSGGKLFF. CDR3 in DNA: TGTGCCAGCAGTGAAGCGCGTAGCGGTGGGAAACTGTTTTTT.

The gene calls are TRBV28 and TRBJ2-7, with D tentatively TRBD1 (5 bases). The germline V and J ends were trimmed by 8 bases and 0 bases, with 14 bases remaining between them. CDR1 and CDR2 (germline): MDHEN, SYDVKM. The CDR3 totals 14 residues. CDR3 amino acids: CASAIDSDSYEQYF. CDR3 DNA: TGTGCCAGCGCCATTGACAGTGACTCCTACGAGCAGTACTTC.

The chain joins TRBV5-6 to TRBJ2-7; 7 nucleotides line up with TRBD1. Germline values: CDR1 SGHDT, CDR2 YYEEEE. The ends lost 0 bases at V and 5 bases at J; junction bases unmatched: 5. The CDR3 is 14 residues long. The CDR3: CASSLEGGGDEQYF. The CDR3 region has the DNA TGTGCCAGCAGCTTGGAAGGGGGCGGCGACGAGCAGTACTTC.